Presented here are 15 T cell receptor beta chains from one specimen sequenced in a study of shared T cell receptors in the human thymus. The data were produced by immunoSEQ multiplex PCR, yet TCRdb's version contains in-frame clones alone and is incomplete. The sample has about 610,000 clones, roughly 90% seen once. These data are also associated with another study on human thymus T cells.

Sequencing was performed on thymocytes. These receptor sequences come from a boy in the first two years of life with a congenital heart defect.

CDR3 region: CASSLFWRDGKPYEQYF. The CDR3 DNA sequence: TGTGCCAGCAGCTTGTTTTGGCGGGACGGAAAGCCTTACGAGCAGTACTTC. The rearrangement links TRBV5-5 to TRBJ2-7; possible D gene TRBD2, 6 bases. V was shortened by 1 base and J by 4 bases, with 21 bases between the two germline ends. The germline V gene encodes CDR1 SGHKS and CDR2 YYEKEE (reference sequence). The CDR3 contains 17 residues.

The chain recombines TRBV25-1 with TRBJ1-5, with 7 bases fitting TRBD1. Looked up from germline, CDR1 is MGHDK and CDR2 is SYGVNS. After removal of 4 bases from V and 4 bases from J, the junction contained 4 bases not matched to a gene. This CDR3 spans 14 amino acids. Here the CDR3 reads CASSGGGTNQPQHF. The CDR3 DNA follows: TGTGCCAGCAGTGGAGGGGGCACAAATCAGCCCCAGCATTTT.

The CDR3 bases are TGCGCCAGCAGCCAAGATCGGAGGGGACTCGCCGGGGAGCTGTTTTTT. Its protein product is CASSQDRRGLAGELFF. V and J are TRBV4-1 and TRBJ2-2, with a tentative D call TRBD2 (6 bases). CDR1 MGHRA and CDR2 YSYEKL come from the germline V gene. The length of the CDR3 is 16 residues. V lost 0 bases and J 6 bases, leaving 14 bases between the germline ends.

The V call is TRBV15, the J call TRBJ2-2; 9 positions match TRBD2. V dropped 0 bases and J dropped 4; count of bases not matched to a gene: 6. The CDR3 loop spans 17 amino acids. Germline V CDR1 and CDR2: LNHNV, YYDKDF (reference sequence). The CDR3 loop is CATSRDQSSGGTGELFF. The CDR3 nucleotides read TGTGCCACCAGCAGAGATCAGAGTAGCGGGGGCACCGGGGAGCTGTTTTTT.

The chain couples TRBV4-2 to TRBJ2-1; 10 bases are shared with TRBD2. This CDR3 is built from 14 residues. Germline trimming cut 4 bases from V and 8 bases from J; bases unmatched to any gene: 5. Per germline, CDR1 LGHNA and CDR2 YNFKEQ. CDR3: CASSPQGTSDEQFF. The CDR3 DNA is TGTGCCAGCAGCCCGCAAGGGACTAGCGATGAGCAGTTCTTC.

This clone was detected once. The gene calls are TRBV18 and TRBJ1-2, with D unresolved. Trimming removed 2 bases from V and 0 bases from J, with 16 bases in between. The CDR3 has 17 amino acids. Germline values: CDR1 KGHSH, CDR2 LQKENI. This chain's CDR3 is CASSPECRLSTNYGYTF. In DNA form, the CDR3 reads TGTGCCAGCTCACCAGAGTGTCGTCTAAGCACTAACTATGGCTACACCTTC.

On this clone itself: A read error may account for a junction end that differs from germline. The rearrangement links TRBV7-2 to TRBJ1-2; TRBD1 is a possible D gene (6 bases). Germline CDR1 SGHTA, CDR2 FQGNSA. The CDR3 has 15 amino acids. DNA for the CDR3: TGTGCCAGCAGCGTAGCGCCAAGACAGGCTCCTGGCTACACCTTC. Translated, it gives CASSVAPRQAPGYTF.

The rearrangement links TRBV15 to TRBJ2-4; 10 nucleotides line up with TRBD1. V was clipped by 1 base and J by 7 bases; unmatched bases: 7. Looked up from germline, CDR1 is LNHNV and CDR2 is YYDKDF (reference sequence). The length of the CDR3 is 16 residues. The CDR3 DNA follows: TGTGCCACCAGCAGAGTTGTAACGGACAGGGGGAACATTCAGTACTTC. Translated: CATSRVVTDRGNIQYF.

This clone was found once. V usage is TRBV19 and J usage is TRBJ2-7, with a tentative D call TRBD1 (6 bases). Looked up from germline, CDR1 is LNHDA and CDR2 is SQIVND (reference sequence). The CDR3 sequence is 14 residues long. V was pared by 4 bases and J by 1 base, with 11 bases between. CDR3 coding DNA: TGTGCCAGTAGTACAGGGGAAGGGTCCTACGAGCAGTACTTC. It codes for CASSTGEGSYEQYF.

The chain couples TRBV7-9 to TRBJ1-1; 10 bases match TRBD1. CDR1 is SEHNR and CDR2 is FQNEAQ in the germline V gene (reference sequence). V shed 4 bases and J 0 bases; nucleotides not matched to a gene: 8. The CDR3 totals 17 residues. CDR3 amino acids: CASSSSGTGAMNTEAFF. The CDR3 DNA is TGTGCCAGCAGCTCGTCCGGGACAGGGGCCATGAACACTGAAGCTTTCTTT.

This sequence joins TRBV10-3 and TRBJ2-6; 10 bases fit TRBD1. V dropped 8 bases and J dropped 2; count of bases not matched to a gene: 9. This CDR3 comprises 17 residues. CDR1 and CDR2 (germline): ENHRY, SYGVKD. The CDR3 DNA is TGTGCCATCGGGGGACAGGGGAGAGATCCTGGGGCCAACGTCCTGACTTTC. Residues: CAIGGQGRDPGANVLTF.

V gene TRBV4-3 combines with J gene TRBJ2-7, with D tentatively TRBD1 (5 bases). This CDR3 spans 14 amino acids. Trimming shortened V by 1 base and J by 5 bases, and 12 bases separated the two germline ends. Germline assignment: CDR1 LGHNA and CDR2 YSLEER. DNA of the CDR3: TGCGCCAGCAGCCAAGTGTCCAGGGTCCACGAGCAGTACTTC. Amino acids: CASSQVSRVHEQYF.

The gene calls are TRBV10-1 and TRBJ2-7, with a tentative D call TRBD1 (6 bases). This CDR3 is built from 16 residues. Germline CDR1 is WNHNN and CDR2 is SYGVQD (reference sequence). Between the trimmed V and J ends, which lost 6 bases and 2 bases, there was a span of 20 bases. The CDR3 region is CASRDSLPSSPYEQYF. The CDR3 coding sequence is TGCGCCAGCAGGGACAGCTTGCCGTCCTCCCCCTACGAGCAGTACTTC.

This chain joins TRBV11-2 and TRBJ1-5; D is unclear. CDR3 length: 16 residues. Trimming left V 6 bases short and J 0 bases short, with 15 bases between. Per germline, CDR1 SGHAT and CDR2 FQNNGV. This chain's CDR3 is CASSPTRRDSNQPQHF. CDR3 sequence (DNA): TGTGCCAGCAGTCCGACCCGACGGGATAGCAATCAGCCCCAGCATTTT.

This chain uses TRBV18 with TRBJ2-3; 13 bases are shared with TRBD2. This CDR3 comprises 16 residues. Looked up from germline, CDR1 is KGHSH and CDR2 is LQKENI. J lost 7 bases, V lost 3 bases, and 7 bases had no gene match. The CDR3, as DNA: TGTGCCAGCTCACCTCGGACTAGCGGGAGCCGGAATACGCAGTATTTT. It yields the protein CASSPRTSGSRNTQYF.